This T cell receptor (beta chain) originates from a study of post-analysis software for immune sequencing data. General study points: Five or six TRBV segments, TRBV5-6, TRBV5-1 and TRBV20-1 among them, were found more frequent in patients than controls.

With regard to this clonotype: The antigen is not known. The junction departs from the called germline gene at one end, perhaps through a read error.

Germline CDR1 MDHEN, CDR2 SYDVKM. This CDR3 region has 15 residues. Unique molecular identifiers were built into the TCR beta cDNA libraries. Via MiXCR, TCRdb re-called the PCR reads, giving one row per CDR3 protein. The sample lists 350,000 to 450,000 distinct CDR3 sequences, approximately 38% occurring once. This chain uses TRBV28 with TRBJ2-7; 9 bases align to TRBD2. Sequenced: blood. The sequence was obtained from a girl aged 5-17 years with multiple sclerosis. The CDR3 DNA follows: TGTGCCAGCAGTTCCTCCGGGACTAGCTCCCACGAGCAGTACTTC. Its protein product is CASSSSGTSSHEQYF. The complete variable domain, with remaining parts taken from reference TRBV28 and TRBJ2-7, reads DVKVTQSSRYLVKRTGEKVFLECVQDMDHENMFWYRQDPGLGLRLIYFSYDVKMKEKGDIPEGYSVSREKKERFSLILESASTNQTSMYLCASSSSGTSSHEQYFGPGTRLTVT.